This T cell receptor (beta chain) was found in a study of blood T cell repertoires in COVID-19. Study context: Specimens from acute and convalescent COVID-19 originated in the United States, Italy and Spain. T cells, B-cell-depleted T cells, or PBMCs supplied cDNA or gDNA.

V lost 5 bases, J lost 4 bases, and 11 bases lay in between. Germline loops: CDR1 SGHTA, CDR2 FQGTGA. The CDR3 sequence is 14 residues long. In the authors' workflow: Estimates of nucleated cell counts were drawn from the amplification of reference gene primers. The repertoire was sequenced with immunoSEQ multiplex PCR; TCRdb's copy has only in-frame clones and lacks some. V and J calls and clone size are copied from that table; D and trimming were computed from the DNA. The table includes about 42,000 clones, approximately 90% detected once. This receptor was obtained from a woman older than 75 in a cohort sampled during active or convalescent COVID-19. The chain recombines TRBV7-3 with TRBJ1-4; the D gene is possibly TRBD1 (6 bases). Sequenced: peripheral blood. The chain's CDR3 is CASSRLDSNEKLFF. As DNA, the CDR3 is TGTGCCAGCAGCCGATTGGACAGTAATGAAAAACTGTTTTTT.